This T cell receptor beta chain was recovered during a study of cytomegalovirus exposure and HLA in healthy donors. In the study overall: Later analysis reported that the 130 or so validation repertoires shared the platform of the roughly 630 first-cohort repertoires.

Libraries were prepared by immunoSEQ multiplex PCR; TCRdb keeps only in-frame clonotypes and omits some of them. The table has roughly 100,000 clones, roughly 94% seen once. General study points: CMV antigen specificity was confirmed in vitro for a few CMV-associated chains. The listing of roughly 160 TCR beta chains classed them as cytomegalovirus-associated.

Separation from the roughly 690-subject first cohort characterized the roughly 120-subject validation cohort, to which the donors belonged. This clone has only one observation. Its specificity is not known. V gave up 0 bases and J gave up 9 bases; unmatched junction bases: 2. Germline V gene data show CDR1 as MGHRA and CDR2 as YSYEKL. The CDR3 is 13 residues long. The chain has TRBV4-1 and TRBJ2-1; TRBD1 matches 7 bases. This clonotype was sampled from a woman under 30 in good health and CMV-seronegative. The sequencing input was PBMCs. DNA of the CDR3: TGCGCCAGCAGCCAAGAACAGGGGCTTGAGCAGTTCTTC. Its translation: CASSQEQGLEQFF.